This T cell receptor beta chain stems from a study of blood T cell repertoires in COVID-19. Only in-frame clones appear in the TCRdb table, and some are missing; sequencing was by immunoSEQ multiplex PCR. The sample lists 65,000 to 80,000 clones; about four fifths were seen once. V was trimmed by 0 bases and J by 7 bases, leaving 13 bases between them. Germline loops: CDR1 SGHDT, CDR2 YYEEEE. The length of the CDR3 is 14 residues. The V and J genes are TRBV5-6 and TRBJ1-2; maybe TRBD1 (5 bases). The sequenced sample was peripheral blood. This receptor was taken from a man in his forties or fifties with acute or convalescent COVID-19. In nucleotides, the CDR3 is TGTGCCAGCAGCTTGGGGAGGGGATCCTCTGGCTACACCTTC. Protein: CASSLGRGSSGYTF.